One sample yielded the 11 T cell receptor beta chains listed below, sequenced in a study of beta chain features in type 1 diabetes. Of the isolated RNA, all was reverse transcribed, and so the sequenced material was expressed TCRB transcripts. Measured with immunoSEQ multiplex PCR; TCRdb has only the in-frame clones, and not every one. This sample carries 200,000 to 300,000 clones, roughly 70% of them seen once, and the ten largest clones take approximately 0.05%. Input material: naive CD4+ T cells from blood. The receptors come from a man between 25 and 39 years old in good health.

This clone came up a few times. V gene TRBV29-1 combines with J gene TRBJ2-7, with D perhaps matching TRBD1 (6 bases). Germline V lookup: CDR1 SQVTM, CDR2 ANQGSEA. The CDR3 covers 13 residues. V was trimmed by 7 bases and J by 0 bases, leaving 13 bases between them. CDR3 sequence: CSATRDNSYEQYF. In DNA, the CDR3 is TGCAGCGCCACCCGGGACAACTCCTACGAGCAGTACTTC.

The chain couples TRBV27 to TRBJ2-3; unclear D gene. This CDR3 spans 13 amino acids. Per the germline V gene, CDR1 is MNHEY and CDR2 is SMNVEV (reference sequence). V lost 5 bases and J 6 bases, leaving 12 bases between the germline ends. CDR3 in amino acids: CASSPPLGDTQYF. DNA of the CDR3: TGTGCCAGCAGTCCCCCTTTAGGCGATACGCAGTATTTT.

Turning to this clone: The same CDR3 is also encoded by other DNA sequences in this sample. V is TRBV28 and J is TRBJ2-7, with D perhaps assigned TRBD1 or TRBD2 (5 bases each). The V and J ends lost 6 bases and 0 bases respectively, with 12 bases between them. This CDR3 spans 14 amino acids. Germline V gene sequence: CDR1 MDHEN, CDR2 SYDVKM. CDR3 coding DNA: TGTGCCAGCAGCCTACCAGGGAGCTCCTACGAGCAGTACTTC. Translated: CASSLPGSSYEQYF.

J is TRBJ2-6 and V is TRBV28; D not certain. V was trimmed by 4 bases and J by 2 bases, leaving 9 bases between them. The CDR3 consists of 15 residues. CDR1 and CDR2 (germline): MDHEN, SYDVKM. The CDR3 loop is CASSWGGTGANVLTF. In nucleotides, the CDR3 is TGTGCCAGCAGTTGGGGTGGGACTGGGGCCAACGTCCTGACTTTC.

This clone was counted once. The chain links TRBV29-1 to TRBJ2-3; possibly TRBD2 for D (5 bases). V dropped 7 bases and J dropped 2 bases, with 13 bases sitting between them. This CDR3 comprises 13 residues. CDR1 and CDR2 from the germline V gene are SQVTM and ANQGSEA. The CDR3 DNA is TGCAGCGGCGGTCGGGGAGACACAGATACGCAGTATTTT. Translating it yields CSGGRGDTDTQYF.

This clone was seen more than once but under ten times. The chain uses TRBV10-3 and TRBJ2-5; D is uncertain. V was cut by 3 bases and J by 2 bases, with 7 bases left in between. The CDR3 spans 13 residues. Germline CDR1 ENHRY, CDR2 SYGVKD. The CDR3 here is CAISERPQETQYF. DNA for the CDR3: TGTGCCATCAGTGAACGGCCACAAGAGACCCAGTACTTC.

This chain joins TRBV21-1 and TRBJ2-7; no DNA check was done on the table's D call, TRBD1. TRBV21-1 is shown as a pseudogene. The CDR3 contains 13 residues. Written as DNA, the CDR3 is TGTGCCACTGGGCAGGGTCAGTCCTACGAGCAGTACTTC. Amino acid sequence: CATGQGQSYEQYF.

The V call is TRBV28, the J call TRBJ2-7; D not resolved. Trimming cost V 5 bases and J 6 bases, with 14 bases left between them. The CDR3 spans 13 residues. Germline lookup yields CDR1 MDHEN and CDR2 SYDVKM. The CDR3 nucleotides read TGTGCCAGCAGTCTGGGTCGGAACGGCGAGCAGTACTTC. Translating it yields CASSLGRNGEQYF.

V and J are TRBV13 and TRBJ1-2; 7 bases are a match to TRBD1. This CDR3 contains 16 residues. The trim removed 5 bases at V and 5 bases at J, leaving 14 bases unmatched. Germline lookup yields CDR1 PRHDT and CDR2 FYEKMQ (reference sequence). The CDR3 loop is CASSVRTGDEKYGYTF. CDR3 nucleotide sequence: TGTGCCAGCAGCGTAAGGACAGGTGACGAAAAGTATGGCTACACCTTC. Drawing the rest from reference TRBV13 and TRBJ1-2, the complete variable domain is AAGVIQSPRHLIKEKRETATLKCYPIPRHDTVYWYQQGPGQDPQFLISFYEKMQSDKGSIPDRFSAQQFSDYHSELNMSSLELGDSALYFCASSVRTGDEKYGYTFGSGTRLTVV.

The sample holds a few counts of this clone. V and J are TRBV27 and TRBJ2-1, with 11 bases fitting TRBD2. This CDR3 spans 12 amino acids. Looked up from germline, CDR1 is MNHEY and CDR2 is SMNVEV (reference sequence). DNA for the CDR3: TGTAAACGGGGACTAGCGGACAATGAGCAGTTCTTC. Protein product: CKRGLADNEQFF.

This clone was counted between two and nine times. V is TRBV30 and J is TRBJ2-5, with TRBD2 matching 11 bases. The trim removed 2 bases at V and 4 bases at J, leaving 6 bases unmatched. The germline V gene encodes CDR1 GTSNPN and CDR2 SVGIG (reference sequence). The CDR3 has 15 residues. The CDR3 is CAWSTTTSGTETQYF. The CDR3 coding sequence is TGTGCCTGGAGTACCACGACTAGCGGGACAGAGACCCAGTACTTC.